Only a few counts were recorded for the clone carrying this T cell receptor beta chain. Its antigen is unidentified. RNA was isolated and reverse transcribed to cDNA, the sequencing template. This table comes from immunoSEQ multiplex PCR, and its TCRdb copy is limited to in-frame clones, with some not included. This sample has more than 90,000 clones, with about 60% found just once. Germline-derived CDR1 and CDR2 are SEHNR and FQNEAQ (reference sequence). The V end lost 7 bases, the J end lost 4 bases, and 14 bases lay between the germline ends. The CDR3 has 15 amino acids. The treatment was: oral pan-JAK inhibitor, 5-10 mg twice daily. This sample is part of a study of CD8+ T cells in alopecia areata. Overall study results and limits: Many of the expanded lesional clones endured in scalp and blood while on tofacitinib.

The source was CD8+ T cells sorted from blood, collected at week 24, from a patient treated with tofacitinib. This TCR was recovered from a human donor with alopecia areata. The gene calls are TRBV7-9 and TRBJ2-6; D might be TRBD2 (5 bases). This CDR3 is CASTGGHAGANVLTF. The CDR3 coding sequence is TGTGCCAGCACAGGCGGGCACGCCGGGGCCAACGTCCTGACTTTC.